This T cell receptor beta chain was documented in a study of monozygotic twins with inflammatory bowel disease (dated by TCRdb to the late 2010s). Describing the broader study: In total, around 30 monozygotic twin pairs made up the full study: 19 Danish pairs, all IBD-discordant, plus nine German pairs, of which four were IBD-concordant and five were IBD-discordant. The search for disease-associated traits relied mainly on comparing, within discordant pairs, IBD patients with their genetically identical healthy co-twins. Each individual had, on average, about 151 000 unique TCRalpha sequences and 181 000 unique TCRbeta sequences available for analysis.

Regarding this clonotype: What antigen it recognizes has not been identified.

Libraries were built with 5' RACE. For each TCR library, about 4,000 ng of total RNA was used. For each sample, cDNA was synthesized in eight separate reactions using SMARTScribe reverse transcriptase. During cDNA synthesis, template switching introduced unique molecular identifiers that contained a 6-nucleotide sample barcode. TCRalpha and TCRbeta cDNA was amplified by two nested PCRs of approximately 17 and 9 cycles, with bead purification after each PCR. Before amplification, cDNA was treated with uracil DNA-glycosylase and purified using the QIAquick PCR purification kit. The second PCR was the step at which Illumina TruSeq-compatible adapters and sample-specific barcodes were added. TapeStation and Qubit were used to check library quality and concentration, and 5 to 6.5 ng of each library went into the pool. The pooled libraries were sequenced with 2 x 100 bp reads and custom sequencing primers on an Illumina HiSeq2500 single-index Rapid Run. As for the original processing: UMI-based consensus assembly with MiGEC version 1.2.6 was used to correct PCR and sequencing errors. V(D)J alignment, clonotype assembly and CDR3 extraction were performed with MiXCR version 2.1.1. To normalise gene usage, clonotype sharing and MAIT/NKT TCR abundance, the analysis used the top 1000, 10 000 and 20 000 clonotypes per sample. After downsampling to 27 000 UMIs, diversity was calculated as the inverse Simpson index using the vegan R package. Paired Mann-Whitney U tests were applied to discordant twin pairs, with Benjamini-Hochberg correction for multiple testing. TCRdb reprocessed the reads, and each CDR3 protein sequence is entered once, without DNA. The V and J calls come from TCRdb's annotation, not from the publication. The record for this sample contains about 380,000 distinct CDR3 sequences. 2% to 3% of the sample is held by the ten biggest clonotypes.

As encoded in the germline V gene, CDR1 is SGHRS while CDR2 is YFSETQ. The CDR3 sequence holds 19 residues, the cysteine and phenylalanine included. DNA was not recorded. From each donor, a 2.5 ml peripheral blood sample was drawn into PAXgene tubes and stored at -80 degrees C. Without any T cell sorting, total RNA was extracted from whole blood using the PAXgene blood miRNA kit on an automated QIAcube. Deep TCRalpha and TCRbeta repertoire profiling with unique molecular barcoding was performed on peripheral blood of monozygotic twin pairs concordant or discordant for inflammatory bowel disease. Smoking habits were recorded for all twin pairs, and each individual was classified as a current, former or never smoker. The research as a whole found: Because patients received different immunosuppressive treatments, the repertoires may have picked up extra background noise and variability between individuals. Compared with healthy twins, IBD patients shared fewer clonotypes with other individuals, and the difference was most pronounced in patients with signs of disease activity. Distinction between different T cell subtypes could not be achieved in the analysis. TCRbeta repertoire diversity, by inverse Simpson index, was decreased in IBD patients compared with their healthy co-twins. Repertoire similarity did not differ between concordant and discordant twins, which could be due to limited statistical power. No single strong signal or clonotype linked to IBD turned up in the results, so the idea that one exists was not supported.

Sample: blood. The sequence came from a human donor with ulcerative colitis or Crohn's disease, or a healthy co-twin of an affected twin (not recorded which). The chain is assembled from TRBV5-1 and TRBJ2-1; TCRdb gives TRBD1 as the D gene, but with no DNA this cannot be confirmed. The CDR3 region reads CASSLDTGGPTYSYNEQFF.